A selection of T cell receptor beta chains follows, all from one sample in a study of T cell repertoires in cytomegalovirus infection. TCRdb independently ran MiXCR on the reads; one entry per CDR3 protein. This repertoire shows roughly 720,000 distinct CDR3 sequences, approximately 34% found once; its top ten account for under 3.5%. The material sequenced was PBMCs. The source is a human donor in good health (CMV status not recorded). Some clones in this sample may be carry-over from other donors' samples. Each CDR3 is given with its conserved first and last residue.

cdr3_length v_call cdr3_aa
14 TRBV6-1 CASRPGTNQETQYF
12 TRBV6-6 CASSYQVNEQFF
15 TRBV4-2 CASSQDVARGAEAFF
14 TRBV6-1 CASRRPGGIQPQHF
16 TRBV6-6 CASSYEGGYLGEQQYF
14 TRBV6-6 CASSTGQHNQPQHF
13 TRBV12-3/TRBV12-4 CASSLWGEETQYF
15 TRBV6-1 CASSPLAGGGDTQYF
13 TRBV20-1 CSPGISSYNEQFF
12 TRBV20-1 CSADIGLVEQYF
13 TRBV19 CASSIPPRAEAFF
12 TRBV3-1 CASSHVGGELFF
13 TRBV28 CASSFTGVHGYTF
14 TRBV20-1 CSARIRGPNQPQHF
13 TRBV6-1 CASSIPVAYEQYF
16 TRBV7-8 CASSLAWAGSNTEAFF
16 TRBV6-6 CASSYSVTEGGQPQHF
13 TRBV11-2 CASSVPLRDTQYF
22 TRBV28 CASSSRRWVLGGDERGNQPQHF
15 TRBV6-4 CASSEGLSSYNEQFF
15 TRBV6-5 CASSFTGTGANVLTF
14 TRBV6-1 CASSLSSPTYEQYF
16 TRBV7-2 CASSLAVGLAERAQYF
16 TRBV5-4 CASSITGLADTGELFF
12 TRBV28 CASSLSTVVAFF
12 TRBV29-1 CSVRGTAYEQYF
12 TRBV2 CASSRQIEKLFF
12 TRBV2 CASRDRYSPLHF
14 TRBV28 CASSATGTVYEQYF
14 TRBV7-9 CASSRGRYNSPLHF
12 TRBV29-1 CSVGWSNQPQHF
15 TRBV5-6 CASSNPGGQYNEQLF
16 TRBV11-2 CASSSHRGASNEKLFF
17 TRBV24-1 CATSEGTSGGVKETQYF